This is a list of T cell receptor beta chains from one sample in a study of blood T cell repertoires in COVID-19. Generated by immunoSEQ multiplex PCR, the TCRdb table keeps only in-frame clones and is missing some. The data hold some 360,000 clones, with more than 75% observed a single time. Sequencing was performed on peripheral blood. Receptors were obtained from a woman aged 55-69 years with COVID-19, enrolled during active disease. CDR3s include the opening cysteine and the closing phenylalanine or tryptophan. The D gene is left open where the match is weak. Clone size is stated in some rows and not others, as once, few, many or a class when expanded.

clone_size j_call d_call v_call cdr3_aa cdr3_nt
. TRBJ1-3 . TRBV2 CASRDRRSGNTIYF TGTGCCAGCAGGGATAGGAGGTCTGGAAACACCATATATTTT
. TRBJ1-4 TRBD1 TRBV9 CASSVGLLGTGNEKLFF TGTGCCAGCAGCGTAGGATTATTGGGGACAGGGAATGAAAAACTGTTTTTT
. TRBJ2-2 . TRBV27 CASSLQIHTGELFF TGTGCCAGCAGTTTACAGATACACACCGGGGAGCTGTTTTTT
. TRBJ1-1 . TRBV11-2 CASSSQVGANTEAFF TGTGCCAGCAGCTCCCAAGTGGGGGCGAACACTGAAGCTTTCTTT
. TRBJ1-6 . TRBV2 CASSGGGRLWGSPLHF TGTGCCAGCAGCGGCGGGGGGCGTCTTTGGGGTTCACCCCTCCACTTT
. TRBJ1-1 . TRBV5-1 CASSPGDLPGTEAFF TGCGCCAGCAGCCCGGGGGACCTCCCTGGCACTGAAGCTTTCTTT
. TRBJ1-1 TRBD1 TRBV7-9 CASSTGTGNTEAFF TGTGCCAGCAGCACGGGGACAGGGAACACTGAAGCTTTCTTT
. TRBJ1-4 . TRBV7-6 CASSRGLIATNEKLFF TGTGCCAGCAGCCGGGGTCTGATTGCAACTAATGAAAAACTGTTTTTT
. TRBJ2-5 . TRBV5-1 CASSAGQPQETQYF TGCGCCAGCAGCGCGGGACAGCCACAAGAGACCCAGTACTTC
. TRBJ2-2 . TRBV30 CAWSPNPGYDGELFF TGTGCCTGGAGTCCTAACCCAGGGTATGACGGGGAGCTGTTTTTT
. TRBJ1-2 . TRBV7-9 CASSPTNGYTF TGTGCCAGCAGCCCTACCAATGGCTACACCTTC
few TRBJ1-2 . TRBV3-1/TRBV3-2 CASSTTGRDGYTF TGTGCCAGCAGCACCACCGGGAGGGATGGCTACACCTTC
. TRBJ2-7 TRBD1 TRBV14 CASSQEVLGQGLSRKQYF TGTGCCAGCAGCCAAGAGGTGTTGGGACAGGGTCTCTCACGGAAGCAGTACTTC
. TRBJ1-2 . TRBV18 CASSRGGAATNYGYTF TGTGCCAGCTCACGAGGGGGGGCCGCCACTAACTATGGCTACACCTTC
. TRBJ2-1 TRBD1 TRBV5-6 CASSIATYRGNEQFF TGTGCCAGCAGCATTGCTACATACAGGGGAAATGAGCAGTTCTTC
. TRBJ1-6 TRBD1 TRBV27 CASSTRGGGLYNSPLHF TGTGCCAGCAGTACCCGCGGAGGGGGCCTTTATAATTCACCCCTCCACTTT
. TRBJ1-2 . TRBV5-1 CASSLGGSYGYTF TGCGCCAGCAGCTTGGGGGGCAGCTATGGCTACACCTTC
. TRBJ2-2 TRBD1 TRBV5-1 CASSITRTGVTGELFF TGCGCCAGCAGCATAACGCGGACAGGGGTTACCGGGGAGCTGTTTTTT
. TRBJ2-7 . TRBV5-4 CASSTGQPYEQYF TGTGCCAGCAGCACCGGACAGCCCTACGAGCAGTACTTC
. TRBJ1-4 . TRBV18 CASSPAGVGEKLFF TGTGCCAGCTCACCAGCAGGGGTGGGTGAAAAACTGTTTTTT
. TRBJ2-7 . TRBV1 CTSSQDGRTGSPPSYEQYF TGCACCAGCAGCCAAGATGGACGGACAGGGTCACCCCCCTCTTACGAGCAGTACTTC
. TRBJ1-5 TRBD1 TRBV10-3 CAISATGTAQPQHF TGTGCCATCAGTGCGACAGGGACCGCTCAGCCCCAGCATTTT
. TRBJ2-1 . TRBV7-3 CASSLDFSVNEQFF TGTGCCAGCAGCTTAGATTTCAGCGTAAATGAGCAGTTCTTC
. TRBJ1-2 TRBD1 TRBV7-2 CASSLQGAGYTF TGTGCCAGCAGCTTACAGGGGGCTGGCTACACCTTC
. TRBJ1-1 TRBD1 TRBV4-1 CASSRNTGAANTEAFF TGCGCCAGCAGCCGGAACACAGGGGCCGCGAACACTGAAGCTTTCTTT
. TRBJ1-4 TRBD1 TRBV10-3 CAISERGQGKEKLFF TGTGCCATCAGTGAGAGGGGACAGGGGAAAGAAAAACTGTTTTTT
. TRBJ1-1 TRBD1 TRBV5-1 CASSLEGQGRSEAFF TGCGCCAGCAGCTTGGAGGGACAGGGGAGATCTGAAGCTTTCTTT
. TRBJ2-6 . TRBV2 CASSDPGANVLTF TGTGCCAGCAGTGACCCAGGAGCCAACGTCCTGACTTTC
. TRBJ1-5 . TRBV27 CASSPLGGGVNQPQHF TGTGCCAGCAGTCCTCTTGGGGGGGGAGTCAACCAGCCCCAGCATTTT
. TRBJ1-6 . TRBV5-4 CASSPGESSYNSPLHF TGTGCCAGCAGCCCAGGGGAGAGCTCCTATAATTCACCCCTCCACTTT
once TRBJ1-5 . TRBV19 CASSIGQVITQPQHF TGTGCCAGTAGTATAGGACAGGTAATCACTCAGCCCCAGCATTTT
. TRBJ1-4 . TRBV5-1 CASSPQGNEKLFF TGCGCCAGCAGCCCCCAGGGAAATGAAAAACTGTTTTTT
. TRBJ1-4 . TRBV10-2 CASRSRGNEKLFF TGCGCCAGCAGAAGTAGGGGTAATGAAAAACTGTTTTTT
. TRBJ2-3 . TRBV5-1 CASTLRGPIDTQYF TGCGCCAGCACTCTGCGGGGGCCGATAGATACGCAGTATTTT
. TRBJ2-5 . TRBV6-6 CASSYSSVETQYF TGTGCCAGCAGTTACTCCAGTGTGGAGACCCAGTACTTC
. TRBJ1-2 TRBD1 TRBV28 CASSVSGTGATYGYTF TGTGCCAGCAGTGTCTCCGGGACAGGAGCAACCTATGGCTACACCTTC